This T cell receptor (beta chain) was identified during a study of PD-L1 blockade in urothelial cancer. Study context: About nine tenths of the roughly 30 patients were men who had bladder-origin urothelial cancer.

Concerning this clone itself: One end of the junction varies from germline; a read error may be responsible.

Sequenced by immunoSEQ multiplex PCR; TCRdb stores in-frame clones only, minus some. This repertoire shows roughly 56,000 clones, roughly 86% found once; its top ten account for roughly 20%. Stated time point: pretreatment peripheral blood. Germline V gene sequence: CDR1 MNHEY, CDR2 SVGAGI. The CDR3 covers 11 residues. The receptor comes from a man aged 55 to 70 with urothelial cancer. The genes are TRBV6-5 and TRBJ1-2; no reliable D call. The sample consisted of PBMCs, taken around atezolizumab (anti-PD-L1) treatment. DNA of the CDR3: TGTGCCAGCATGGAGCGCCCCGGCGTCGCCTTC. Residues: CASMERPGVAF.